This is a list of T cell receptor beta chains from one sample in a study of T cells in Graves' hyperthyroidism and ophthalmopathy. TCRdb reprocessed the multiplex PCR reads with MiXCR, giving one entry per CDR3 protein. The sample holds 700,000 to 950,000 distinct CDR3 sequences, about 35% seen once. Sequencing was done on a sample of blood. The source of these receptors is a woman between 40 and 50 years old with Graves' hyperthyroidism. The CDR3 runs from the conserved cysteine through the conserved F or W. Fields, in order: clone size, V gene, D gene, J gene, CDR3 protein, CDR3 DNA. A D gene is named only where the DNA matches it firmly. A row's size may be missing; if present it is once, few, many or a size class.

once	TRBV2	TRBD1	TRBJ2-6	CASRSGTGGSGANVLTF	TGTGCCAGCAGGTCCGGGACAGGGGGCTCTGGGGCCAACGTCCTGACTTTC
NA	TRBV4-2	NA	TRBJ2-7	CASSPRHGDFPYEQYF	TGTGCCAGCAGCCCAAGACACGGAGATTTCCCCTACGAGCAGTACTTC
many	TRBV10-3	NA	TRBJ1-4	CAISEDKATNEKLFF	TGTGCCATCAGTGAAGACAAGGCAACTAATGAAAAACTGTTTTTT
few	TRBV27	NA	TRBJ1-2	CASSFAPVSYGYTF	TGTGCCAGCAGTTTTGCGCCGGTCTCCTATGGCTACACCTTC
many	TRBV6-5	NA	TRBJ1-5	CASSEVGRYSNQPQHF	TGTGCCAGCAGTGAGGTCGGGCGGTATAGCAATCAGCCCCAGCATTTT
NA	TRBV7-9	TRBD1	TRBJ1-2	CASSLGDRDVFYGYTF	TGTGCCAGCAGCTTGGGGGACAGGGATGTATTCTATGGCTACACCTTC
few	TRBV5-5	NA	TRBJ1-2	CASSLLGGSDGYTF	TGTGCCAGCAGCTTGCTCGGAGGGAGCGATGGCTACACCTTC
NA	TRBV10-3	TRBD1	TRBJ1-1	CAISEKVDRDNQAFF	TGTGCCATCAGTGAGAAAGTGGACAGGGACAACCAAGCTTTCTTT
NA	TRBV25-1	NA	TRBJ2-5	CASSYDTEETQYF	TGTGCCAGCAGTTACGATACAGAAGAGACCCAGTACTTC
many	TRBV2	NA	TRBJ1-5	CASSGLLSNQPQHF	TGTGCCAGCAGTGGACTATTGAGCAATCAGCCCCAGCATTTT
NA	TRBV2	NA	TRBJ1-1	CASTSEQGNTEAFF	TGTGCCAGCACTTCGGAGCAGGGGAACACTGAAGCTTTCTTT
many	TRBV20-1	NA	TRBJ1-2	CSARGQGYGYTF	TGCAGTGCTAGAGGCCAGGGCTATGGCTACACCTTC
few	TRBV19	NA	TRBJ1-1	CASSIGGLMNTEAFF	TGTGCCAGTAGTATAGGTGGACTCATGAACACTGAAGCTTTCTTT
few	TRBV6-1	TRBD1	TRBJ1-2	CASSEWDSLNYGYTF	TGTGCCAGCAGTGAATGGGACAGTTTAAACTATGGCTACACCTTC
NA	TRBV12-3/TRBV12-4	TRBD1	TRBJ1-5	CASTPTDRDQPQHF	TGTGCCAGCACCCCGACTGACAGGGATCAGCCCCAGCATTTT
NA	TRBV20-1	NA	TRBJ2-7	CSARQDKAYYEQYF	TGCAGTGCGAGACAGGATAAAGCGTACTATGAGCAGTACTTC
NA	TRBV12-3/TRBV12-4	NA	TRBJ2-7	CASSLEPDSYEQYF	TGTGCCAGCAGTTTGGAACCGGATTCCTACGAGCAGTACTTC
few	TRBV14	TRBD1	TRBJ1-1	CASSFHRGLIAEAFF	TGTGCCAGCAGCTTCCATAGGGGGCTTATTGCTGAAGCTTTCTTT
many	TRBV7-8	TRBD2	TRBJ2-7	CASSGLAGGRDYEQYF	TGTGCCAGCAGCGGACTAGCGGGGGGGAGAGACTACGAGCAGTACTTC
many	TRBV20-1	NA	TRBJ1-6	CSARTRWDSPLHF	TGCAGTGCCCGGACACGATGGGATTCACCCCTCCACTTT
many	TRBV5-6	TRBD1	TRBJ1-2	CASSSLGTGSDGYTF	TGTGCCAGCAGCTCCCTCGGGACAGGGAGCGATGGCTACACCTTC
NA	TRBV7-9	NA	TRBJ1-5	CASSHRDNNQPQHF	TGTGCCAGCAGCCACCGGGACAACAATCAGCCCCAGCATTTT
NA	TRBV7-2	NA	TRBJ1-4	CASGPYATNEKLFF	TGTGCCAGTGGACCGTATGCAACTAATGAAAAACTGTTTTTT
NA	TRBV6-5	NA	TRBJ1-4	CASSYRGKGSEKLLF	TGTGCCAGCAGTTATAGGGGAAAAGGGTCCGAAAAACTGCTTTTT
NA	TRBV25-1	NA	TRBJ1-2	CASSDSAYYGYTF	TGTGCCAGCAGTGATTCAGCCTACTATGGCTACACCTTC
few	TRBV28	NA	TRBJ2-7	CASSLWSHEQYF	TGTGCCAGCAGTTTGTGGAGTCACGAGCAGTACTTC
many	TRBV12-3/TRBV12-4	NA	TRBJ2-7	CASSWGHQYEQYF	TGTGCCAGCAGTTGGGGGCATCAGTACGAGCAGTACTTC
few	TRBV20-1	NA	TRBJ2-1	CSAKVDEQFF	TGCAGTGCTAAGGTGGATGAGCAGTTCTTC
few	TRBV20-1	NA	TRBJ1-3	CSIYSGNTIYF	TGCAGTATTTACTCTGGAAACACCATATATTTT
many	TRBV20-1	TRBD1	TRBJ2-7	CSARVGTGLSEQYF	TGCAGTGCTAGGGTGGGGACAGGACTGTCCGAGCAGTACTTC